The TCR beta chain described here comes from a study of shared clonotypes between healthy human individuals. Across the whole study: Each donor's CD8 memory used one plate, CD8 naive two, each CD4 subset three.

Study-wide results and caveats: Clonotype sharing across donors was expected to vary with sequencing depth.

The assay was immunoSEQ multiplex PCR, and TCRdb's table has in-frame clones only and misses some. The top ten clones hold about 10% of a sample with some 300,000 clones, around four fifths of them seen once. This clone appeared many times. The antigen is undetermined. The same CDR3 can be traced to other DNA sequences in this sample. CDR3 length equals 13 residues. CDR1 is SGHTA and CDR2 is FQGTGA in the germline V gene. With 1 base removed from V and 5 bases from J, the gap between germline ends came to 8 bases. The source of this sequence is a man under 40 in good health. This chain uses TRBV7-3 with TRBJ2-5, with D possibly matching TRBD2 (5 bases). Sequencing was done on a sample of memory CD4+ T cells sorted from blood. Documented subset: CD45RA-negative fraction. Written as DNA, the CDR3 is TGTGCCAGCAGCTTAAGACGGGGTGAGACCCAGTACTTC. It specifies CASSLRRGETQYF.